This T cell receptor (beta chain) emerged from a study of blood T cell repertoires in COVID-19. TCRdb keeps only in-frame clones here, not all; method: immunoSEQ multiplex PCR. This table has fewer than 400,000 clones, 80% to 95% appearing once. This clone was picked up one time. Participants were aged about 18 to 100 years from around 24 US areas. Per the germline V gene, CDR1 is SGDLS and CDR2 is YYNGEE. CDR3 length: 13 amino acids. V gave up 0 bases and J gave up 8 bases, with 11 bases separating them. The genes are TRBV9 and TRBJ1-2; no definite D call. The sample was PBMCs or T cells enriched from blood (not recorded which). This clonotype was obtained from a woman in her twenties or thirties who had recovered from COVID-19. The CDR3 sequence is CASSVEEYGGYTF. The CDR3, as DNA: TGTGCCAGCAGCGTAGAGGAGTATGGAGGCTACACCTTC.